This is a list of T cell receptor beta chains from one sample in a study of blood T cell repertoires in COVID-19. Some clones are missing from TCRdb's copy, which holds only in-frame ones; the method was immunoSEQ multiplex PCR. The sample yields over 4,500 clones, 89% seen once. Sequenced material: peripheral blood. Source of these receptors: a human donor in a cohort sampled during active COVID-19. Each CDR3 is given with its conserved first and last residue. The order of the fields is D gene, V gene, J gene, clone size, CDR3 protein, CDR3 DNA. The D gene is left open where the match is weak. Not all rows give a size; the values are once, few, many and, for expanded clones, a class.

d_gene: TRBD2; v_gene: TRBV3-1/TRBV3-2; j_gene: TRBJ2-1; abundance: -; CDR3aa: CASRGLAGEFYNEQFF; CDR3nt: TGTGCCAGCAGAGGACTAGCGGGAGAATTCTACAATGAGCAGTTCTTC
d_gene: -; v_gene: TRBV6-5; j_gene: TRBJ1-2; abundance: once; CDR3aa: CASSMGTLYGYTF; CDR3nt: TGTGCCAGCAGTATGGGGACATTGTATGGCTACACCTTC
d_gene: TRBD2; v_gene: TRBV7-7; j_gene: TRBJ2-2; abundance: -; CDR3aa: CASSLRTSGGGELFF; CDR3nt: TGTGCCAGCAGCCTGAGGACTAGCGGTGGTGGGGAGCTGTTTTTT
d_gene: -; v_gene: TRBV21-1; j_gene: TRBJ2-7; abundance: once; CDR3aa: CARGGGTSGISHYEQYF; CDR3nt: TGTGCCCGCGGGGGGGGGACTAGCGGGATTTCTCATTACGAGCAGTACTTC
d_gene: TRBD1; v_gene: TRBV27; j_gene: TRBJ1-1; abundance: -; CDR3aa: CASSPYRTGVGMTEAFF; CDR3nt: TGTGCCAGCAGTCCCTACCGGACAGGGGTGGGAATGACTGAAGCTTTCTTT
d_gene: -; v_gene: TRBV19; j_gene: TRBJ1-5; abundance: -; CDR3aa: CASSMRQGYQPQHF; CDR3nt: TGTGCCAGTAGTATGAGGCAGGGGTATCAGCCCCAGCATTTT
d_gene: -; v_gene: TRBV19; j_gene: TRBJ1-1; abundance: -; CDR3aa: CASSPQGRGEAFF; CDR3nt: TGTGCCAGTAGTCCACAGGGCAGGGGTGAAGCTTTCTTT
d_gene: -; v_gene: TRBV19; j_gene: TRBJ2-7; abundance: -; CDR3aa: CASTGTISSYEQYF; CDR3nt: TGTGCCAGTACCGGGACAATCTCCTCCTACGAGCAGTACTTC
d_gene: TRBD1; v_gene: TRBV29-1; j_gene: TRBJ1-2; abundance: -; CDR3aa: CSVVLRQGSYGYTF; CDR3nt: TGCAGCGTTGTATTAAGACAGGGATCCTATGGCTACACCTTC
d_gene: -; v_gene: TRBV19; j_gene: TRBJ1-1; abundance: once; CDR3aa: CASSREGGRTEAFF; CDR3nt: TGTGCCAGTAGTAGAGAGGGAGGGAGGACTGAAGCTTTCTTT
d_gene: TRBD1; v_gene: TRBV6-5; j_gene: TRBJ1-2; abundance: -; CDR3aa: CASSYSRTGGGYTF; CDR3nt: TGTGCCAGCAGTTACTCGAGGACAGGTGGTGGCTACACCTTC
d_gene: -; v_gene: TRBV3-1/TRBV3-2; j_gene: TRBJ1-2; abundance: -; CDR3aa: CASSQAGQYYGYTF; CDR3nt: TGTGCCAGCAGCCAAGCAGGACAGTACTATGGCTACACCTTC
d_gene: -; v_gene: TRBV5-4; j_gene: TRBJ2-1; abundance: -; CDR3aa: CASRDGSDEQFF; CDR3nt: TGTGCCAGCAGAGATGGGAGCGATGAGCAGTTCTTC
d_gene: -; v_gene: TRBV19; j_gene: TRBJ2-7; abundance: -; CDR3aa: CASSTSRGTYEQYF; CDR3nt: TGTGCCAGTAGTACCTCAAGGGGAACCTACGAGCAGTACTTC
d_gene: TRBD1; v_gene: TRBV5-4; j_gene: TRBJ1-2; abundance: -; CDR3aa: CASSPQGATNYGYTF; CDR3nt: TGTGCCAGCAGCCCACAGGGGGCTACTAACTATGGCTACACCTTC